Detailed here is one TCR beta chain. The target antigen is unknown. The data derive from a study of cytomegalovirus exposure and HLA in healthy donors. Study results and caveats: Common viral pathogens seemed to be connected with several of the most significant clusters, according to a later analysis. The authors enumerated under 200 TCR beta chains as linked to cytomegalovirus. Later analysis demonstrated an association between a missense DCLRE1C variant and TCR beta V- and J-gene trimming.

V dropped 2 bases and J dropped 1 base, with 14 bases sitting between them. This CDR3 is 16 amino acids long. Germline CDR1 SGHVS, CDR2 FNYEAQ. The study ran its PCR with 60 Vbeta and 13 Jbeta primers. Using immunoSEQ multiplex PCR, the repertoire was profiled, and TCRdb retains in-frame clones only, with some absent. The sample holds about 150,000 clones, about 78% seen once. The rearrangement links TRBV7-6 to TRBJ2-5, with a weak D call TRBD1 (5 bases). The sequence came from a man aged 50 to 59 in good health and CMV-seropositive. The sequenced material came from PBMCs. Here the CDR3 reads CASSLSPGRVQETQYF. For the CDR3, the DNA is TGTGCCAGCAGCTTAAGTCCCGGCAGGGTCCAAGAGACCCAGTACTTC. The variable domain in full, with the rest retrieved from reference TRBV7-6 and TRBJ2-5, is GAGVSQSPRYKVTKRGQDVALRCDPISGHVSLYWYRQALGQGPEFLTYFNYEAQQDKSGLPNDRFSAERPEGSISTLTIQRTEQRDSAMYRCASSLSPGRVQETQYFGPGTRLLVL.